The next 29 T cell receptor beta chains were all read from a single sample in a study of technical replicates of blood from several donors. Repertoires were generated with immunoSEQ multiplex PCR, while TCRdb's copy carries only in-frame clones and drops some. The data hold some 85,000 clones, with 94% observed a single time. The sequenced sample was T cells isolated from PBMCs. The receptors come from a human donor in good health.

The chain links TRBV7-9 to TRBJ1-1; D possibly corresponds to TRBD1 (5 bases). Trimming pared 5 bases from V and 4 bases from J, leaving 17 bases between. The germline gives CDR1 SEHNR, CDR2 FQNEAQ (reference sequence). The CDR3 length is 15 residues. As DNA, the CDR3 is TGTGCCAGCAGCCCCGCCCATTTAACAGGCACTGAAGCTTTCTTT. Encoded protein: CASSPAHLTGTEAFF.

This sequence joins TRBV19 and TRBJ1-1; TRBD1 matches 10 bases. This CDR3 has 17 residues. Germline trimming cut 7 bases from V and 5 bases from J; bases unmatched to any gene: 16. The germline V gene has CDR1 LNHDA and CDR2 SQIVND (reference sequence). Here the CDR3 reads CASKATRDRGGLTEAFF. In nucleotides, the CDR3 is TGTGCCAGTAAGGCTACCCGGGACAGGGGAGGATTAACTGAAGCTTTCTTT.

V and J are TRBV6-1 and TRBJ2-7; unclear D gene. CDR3 size: 11 residues. The germline CDR1 and CDR2 sequences are MNHNS and SASEGT. Trimming took off 7 bases at V and 3 bases at J, with 7 bases between the two ends. For the CDR3, the DNA is TGTGCCAGCACCTCCCTCTACGAGCAGTACTTC. It yields the protein CASTSLYEQYF.

The chain couples TRBV7-2 to TRBJ2-3; no clear D. There are 17 residues in the CDR3. V gave up 1 base and J gave up 0 bases, with 14 bases separating them. CDR1 and CDR2 (germline): SGHTA, FQGNSA. The CDR3 nucleotides read TGTGCCAGCAGCTTAGAGTTTATGTCCGGGAGCACAGATACGCAGTATTTT. Translation gives CASSLEFMSGSTDTQYF.

The gene calls are TRBV27 and TRBJ1-2, with D possibly matching TRBD1 (6 bases). The germline gives CDR1 MNHEY, CDR2 SMNVEV (reference sequence). V lost 5 bases and J 3 bases, leaving 16 bases between the germline ends. The CDR3 consists of 15 residues. The CDR3, as DNA: TGTGCCAGCAGTCCCGGGCGGGGGCTCGACTATGGCTACACCTTC. Translating gives CASSPGRGLDYGYTF.

The rearrangement uses TRBV19 and TRBJ2-1; TRBD2 is a possible D gene (5 bases). Per germline, CDR1 LNHDA and CDR2 SQIVND (reference sequence). The length of the CDR3 is 16 residues. Trimming stripped 3 bases from V and 3 bases from J, with 15 bases between. CDR3 in amino acids: CASSMGGRVYYNEQFF. In DNA, the CDR3 is TGTGCCAGTAGTATGGGTGGGAGAGTATACTACAATGAGCAGTTCTTC.

The V call is TRBV27, the J call TRBJ1-2, with a weak D call TRBD1 (6 bases). Germline CDR1 MNHEY, CDR2 SMNVEV (reference sequence). CDR3 length equals 15 residues. V was pared by 5 bases and J by 7 bases, with 20 bases between. CDR3 residues: CASSTYIRGGSGYTF. The CDR3 DNA follows: TGTGCCAGCAGTACATACATCAGGGGTGGTAGTGGCTACACCTTC.

The chain joins TRBV19 to TRBJ1-1; D may be TRBD1 (5 bases). This CDR3 has 15 residues. Germline V lookup: CDR1 LNHDA, CDR2 SQIVND (reference sequence). V dropped 7 bases and J dropped 1 base, with 16 bases sitting between them. CDR3 in amino acids: CASTKLQGWNTEAFF. The CDR3 region has the DNA TGTGCCAGTACTAAACTCCAGGGTTGGAACACTGAAGCTTTCTTT.

The chain carries TRBV5-1 and TRBJ2-7, with D unresolved. CDR1 SGHRS and CDR2 YFSETQ come from the germline V gene. Trimming pared 0 bases from V and 5 bases from J, leaving 9 bases between. The CDR3 extends over 13 amino acids. The CDR3 reads CASSLDQENEQYF. In DNA, the CDR3 is TGCGCCAGCAGCTTGGACCAGGAAAACGAGCAGTACTTC.

V gene TRBV6-1 combines with J gene TRBJ1-2, with D possibly TRBD1 on 6 matching bases. The V gene's germline CDR1 is MNHNS and CDR2 SASEGT. V gave up 6 bases and J gave up 3 bases, with 14 bases separating them. The CDR3 spans 14 residues. CDR3 residues: CASSPSTGYYGYTF. In DNA form, the CDR3 reads TGTGCCAGCAGCCCCTCAACAGGGTACTATGGCTACACCTTC.

This clone was picked up a small number of times. This chain uses TRBV9 with TRBJ1-1, with 8 bases matching TRBD1. Germline CDR1 and CDR2: SGDLS and YYNGEE. This CDR3 is built from 13 residues. V was clipped by 3 bases and J by 4 bases; unmatched bases: 2. CDR3 region: CASSGDRGTEAFF. The CDR3 nucleotides read TGTGCCAGCAGCGGAGACAGGGGCACTGAAGCTTTCTTT.

The chain has TRBV23-1 and TRBJ2-1; TRBD2 matches 10 bases. TRBV23-1 is designated an ORF whose function remains uncertain. The CDR3 runs to 14 residues. V dropped 4 bases and J dropped 15; count of bases not matched to a gene: 12. This CDR3 reads CASSPRPSGRLVFF. As DNA, the CDR3 is TGCGCCAGCAGTCCCAGGCCTAGCGGGAGACTGGTGTTCTTC.

The sample holds one count of this clone. The rearrangement joins TRBV19 to TRBJ2-1; TRBD2 might be the D (6 bases). This CDR3 region has 15 residues. The ends were cut back, 1 base at V and 4 bases at J, with 11 bases in the middle. The germline gives CDR1 LNHDA, CDR2 SQIVND (reference sequence). The DNA for the CDR3 is TGTGCCAGTAGTATAGTAGGGACTGGTTACAATGAGCAGTTCTTC. It yields the protein CASSIVGTGYNEQFF.

The chain is built from TRBV11-2 and TRBJ1-2, with 7 bases identical to TRBD1. The length of the CDR3 is 13 residues. Germline V gene sequence: CDR1 SGHAT, CDR2 FQNNGV. V lost 5 bases, J lost 2 bases, and 2 bases stayed unmatched. This CDR3 is CASSKTGNYGYTF. The CDR3 nucleotides read TGTGCCAGCAGCAAGACAGGGAACTATGGCTACACCTTC.

The CDR3 loop reads CASSSTGYYNEQFF. CDR3 nucleotides: TGTGCCAGCAGCTCGACAGGATACTACAATGAGCAGTTCTTC. The rearrangement joins TRBV7-3 to TRBJ2-1, with D perhaps TRBD1 (6 bases). With 4 bases removed from V and 3 bases from J, the gap between germline ends came to 10 bases. This CDR3 is built from 14 residues. The V gene's germline CDR1 is SGHTA and CDR2 FQGTGA.

The chain employs TRBV27 and TRBJ2-5; TRBD2 aligns across 8 bases. CDR3 length: 12 amino acids. Per germline, CDR1 MNHEY and CDR2 SMNVEV (reference sequence). After removal of 10 bases from V and 1 base from J, the junction contained 2 bases not matched to a gene. CDR3 in DNA: TGTGCCACTGGACTAGCCCAAGAGACCCAGTACTTC. Protein: CATGLAQETQYF.

This sequence joins TRBV25-1 and TRBJ2-1; tentatively, D is TRBD2 (5 bases). There are 11 residues in the CDR3. V gave up 4 bases and J gave up 8 bases, with 6 bases separating them. Germline loops: CDR1 MGHDK, CDR2 SYGVNS. In DNA form, the CDR3 reads TGTGCCAGCAGTGCCGGGGATGAGCAGTTCTTC. It translates to CASSAGDEQFF.

The chain has TRBV6-5 and TRBJ1-2; D is possibly TRBD1 (5 bases). Trimming took off 4 bases at V and 0 bases at J, with 9 bases between the two ends. This CDR3 is built from 14 residues. Germline CDR1 MNHEY, CDR2 SVGAGI. This CDR3 is CASSLSGSNYGYTF. The CDR3, as DNA: TGTGCCAGCAGTTTATCAGGGTCTAACTATGGCTACACCTTC.

The V gene is TRBV27, the J gene TRBJ2-7, with D perhaps TRBD1 (6 bases). V was cut by 9 bases and J by 3 bases, with 24 bases left in between. Germline V lookup: CDR1 MNHEY, CDR2 SMNVEV (reference sequence). The CDR3 has 16 amino acids. CDR3 nucleotide sequence: TGTGCCAGTCGCCCCCAAGGGGGAGCTCTGGGCTACGAGCAGTACTTC. It codes for CASRPQGGALGYEQYF.

Here the CDR3 reads CASSFGREIYEQYF. The CDR3 DNA follows: TGTGCCAGCTCCTTCGGGCGGGAGATCTACGAGCAGTACTTC. The chain employs TRBV27 and TRBJ2-7; 7 bases fit TRBD2. Germline V gene data show CDR1 as MNHEY and CDR2 as SMNVEV (reference sequence). The trim removed 8 bases at V and 3 bases at J, leaving 10 bases unmatched. The CDR3 totals 14 residues.

Points on this clone: An end of the junction does not agree with germline; a read error may underlie this. This chain uses TRBV7-6 with TRBJ2-3, with TRBD2 identical over 10 bases. CDR1 is SGHVS, CDR2 FNYEAQ, per germline. The CDR3 length is 13 residues. The CDR3 nucleotides read TGTGCCAGCAGCCTAGCGGGAGCAGATACGCAGTATTTT. This sequence encodes CASSLAGADTQYF.

The chain employs TRBV4-3 and TRBJ2-5; 9 bases agree with TRBD2. CDR1 LGHNA and CDR2 YSLEER come from the germline V gene. There are 16 residues in the CDR3. V shed 6 bases, J shed 3 bases, and the junction held 11 bases outside the gene matches. CDR3 in DNA: TGCGCCAGCAGGACTTCCGCGGGAGGGCTCGAAGAGACCCAGTACTTC. Protein product: CASRTSAGGLEETQYF.

This rearrangement joins TRBV7-2 to TRBJ2-7; 8 nucleotides align to TRBD2. The CDR3 is 16 amino acids. The germline V gene encodes CDR1 SGHTA and CDR2 FQGNSA. V lost 3 bases to trimming and J lost 3 bases; unmatched junction nucleotides: 10. In DNA, the CDR3 is TGTGCCAGCAGCTTCTCCGCGCAAGCGGGAGTCTACGAGCAGTACTTC. Translating gives CASSFSAQAGVYEQYF. Combining the CDR3 with reference TRBV7-2 and TRBJ2-7 gives the whole variable domain GAGVSQSPSNKVTEKGKDVELRCDPISGHTALYWYRQSLGQGLEFLIYFQGNSAPDKSGLPSDRFSAERTGGSVSTLTIQRTQQEDSAVYLCASSFSAQAGVYEQYFGPGTRLTVT.

This clone came up once. The V and J genes are TRBV23-1 and TRBJ1-5, with 10 bases identical to TRBD1. TRBV23-1 is annotated as an ORF whose role is uncertain. V was pared by 2 bases and J by 7 bases, with 14 bases of the junction left unmatched. The CDR3 consists of 18 residues. The CDR3 bases are TGCGCCAGCAGTCAAACCTCACAGAAGGGGACAGGGGAACAGCCCCAGCATTTT. It yields the protein CASSQTSQKGTGEQPQHF.

The genes are TRBV19 and TRBJ2-1, with 8 bases fitting TRBD1. CDR1 is LNHDA, CDR2 SQIVND, per germline (reference sequence). CDR3 length equals 16 residues. The V segment lost 3 bases and the J segment 6 bases; nucleotides outside the gene matches: 10. Written as DNA, the CDR3 is TGTGCCAGTAGTATCAGCTCACAGGGGGGATTCAATGAGCAGTTCTTC. Protein: CASSISSQGGFNEQFF.

The chain carries TRBV7-9 and TRBJ2-7; no reliable D call. The germline V and J ends were trimmed by 5 bases and 4 bases, with 9 bases remaining between them. Germline V gene sequence: CDR1 SEHNR, CDR2 FQNEAQ (reference sequence). The CDR3 loop spans 12 amino acids. The chain's CDR3 is CASSLDLYEQYF. The CDR3 DNA sequence: TGTGCCAGCAGCCTCGACTTATACGAGCAGTACTTC.

The chain recombines TRBV19 with TRBJ1-2, with D possibly being TRBD1 (5 bases). Germline values: CDR1 LNHDA, CDR2 SQIVND (reference sequence). The CDR3 length is 15 residues. Trimming took off 3 bases at V and 4 bases at J, with 15 bases between the two ends. The CDR3 spells CASSIEMGGLYGYTF. CDR3 DNA: TGTGCCAGTAGTATTGAAATGGGGGGTCTCTATGGCTACACCTTC.

The chain combines TRBV29-1 with TRBJ1-2; 8 positions agree with TRBD1. Trimming cost V 5 bases and J 9 bases; bases outside gene matches: 5. Germline-derived CDR1 and CDR2 are SQVTM and ANQGSEA. CDR3 length: 11 amino acids. CDR3 region: CSVWTGTSYTF. Here the CDR3 DNA reads TGCAGCGTTTGGACAGGGACGAGCTACACCTTC.

The gene calls are TRBV7-8 and TRBJ2-1; 7 bases match TRBD2. The CDR3 sequence is 14 residues long. Germline V gene sequence: CDR1 SGHVS, CDR2 FQNEAQ. The trim removed 0 bases at V and 4 bases at J, leaving 0 bases unmatched. The CDR3 region has the DNA TGTGCCAGCAGCTTAGCGGGAGGGTACAATGAGCAGTTCTTC. Residues: CASSLAGGYNEQFF.